Listed here are 7 T cell receptor beta chains from one sample, sequenced in a study of liver allograft versus peripheral blood T cells. Study context: Comparing T cell receptor repertoires in transplanted livers with those in recipients' peripheral blood was part of the design.

TCRdb processed the reads anew with MiXCR; each CDR3 protein has one entry. The sample shows approximately 7,600 distinct CDR3 sequences, roughly 18% of them seen only once. The receptors derive from a human patient who had a liver transplant. Some T cells may have come from the graft donor.

By share, this clonotype ranks as medium-sized (0.01 to 0.1%). V gene TRBV29-1 combines with J gene TRBJ2-7, with D possibly TRBD1 on 6 matching bases. Trimming stripped 8 bases from V and 5 bases from J, with 22 bases between. Germline assignment: CDR1 SQVTM and CDR2 ANQGSEA. The CDR3 runs 14 residues. The CDR3 here is CSPHDCTGTNEQYF. The CDR3 bases are TGCAGCCCGCACGATTGCACAGGGACGAACGAGCAGTACTTC.

In this sample, this clonotype is medium-sized. V usage is TRBV19 and J usage is TRBJ1-2; D uncertain. The CDR3 has 13 amino acids. Per the germline V gene, CDR1 is LNHDA and CDR2 is SQIVND (reference sequence). Trimming took 7 bases from V and 5 from J, leaving 14 bases between them. The DNA for the CDR3 is TGTGCCAGTACCGTGGACGGCTCGTATGGCTACACCTTC. It translates to CASTVDGSYGYTF. Full variable domain (remainder filled in from reference TRBV19 and TRBJ1-2): DGGITQSPKYLFRKEGQNVTLSCEQNLNHDAMYWYRQDPGQGLRLIYYSQIVNDFQKGDIAEGYSVSREKKESFPLTVTSAQKNPTAFYLCASTVDGSYGYTFGSGTRLTVV.

This clonotype is medium-sized in the sample. This sequence joins TRBV30 and TRBJ1-6, with D possibly being TRBD1 (6 bases). The CDR3 spans 15 residues. Germline CDR1 is GTSNPN and CDR2 is SVGIG (reference sequence). V lost 2 bases, J lost 7 bases, and 15 bases lay in between. This chain's CDR3 is CAWSRRGRLNSPLHF. DNA of the CDR3: TGTGCCTGGAGTCGCCGGGGGCGTCTAAATTCACCCCTCCACTTT.

This clonotype was observed many times. The chain couples TRBV7-2 to TRBJ2-1; perhaps TRBD1 as D (5 bases). Trimming stripped 1 base from V and 10 bases from J, with 14 bases between. Germline V gene lookup returns CDR1 SGHTA and CDR2 FQGNSA. CDR3 length equals 14 residues. CDR3 sequence (DNA): TGTGCCAGCAGCTTAGTTTCAGGGCGCGGAGAGCAGTTCTTC. Its translation is CASSLVSGRGEQFF.

This clonotype was counted a few times. V is TRBV5-6 and J is TRBJ2-7; D remains unclear. The V and J ends lost 0 bases and 6 bases respectively, with 16 bases between them. Looked up from germline, CDR1 is SGHDT and CDR2 is YYEEEE. The CDR3 is 15 residues long. The CDR3: CASSLDAYRVSEQYF. CDR3 bases: TGTGCCAGCAGCTTGGATGCTTACCGGGTGTCCGAGCAGTACTTC.

This clonotype qualifies as medium-sized. The gene calls are TRBV24-1 and TRBJ1-1, with D uncertain. CDR1 is KGHDR and CDR2 is SFDVKD in the germline V gene. CDR3 length equals 13 residues. V shed 5 bases and J shed 4 bases, with 10 bases lying between them. The CDR3 reads CATSVGEGTEAFF. CDR3 DNA sequence: TGTGCCACCAGTGTCGGTGAGGGCACTGAAGCTTTCTTT.

The J gene is TRBJ1-2, the V gene TRBV2, with TRBD1 as a possible D gene (5 bases). Trimming shortened V by 8 bases and J by 2 bases, and 15 bases separated the two germline ends. The germline V gene has CDR1 SNHLY and CDR2 FYNNEI. The CDR3 loop spans 14 amino acids. The CDR3 DNA sequence: TGTGCCAGCGTCGAACGGGGACCGAACTATGGCTACACCTTC. Protein: CASVERGPNYGYTF.